A single sample is the source of the 6 T cell receptor beta chains below, sequenced in a study of vaccination and CD4 T cells after COVID-19 (dated by TCRdb to between 2021 and 2024). Libraries were made using PCR. Sequenced using an Illumina iSeq 100. TCR sequencing of DNA from cultured CD4+ T cells used the Oncomine TCR Beta short-read assay at the Johns Hopkins FTIC core. Genomic DNA was extracted from the cultured CD4+ T cells with the QIAamp micro DNA kit. TCRdb passed the public sequencing reads through fastp at Q25 and MiXCR, retaining productive beta sequences. Entries that share a CDR3 protein sequence are merged under the most common genes and DNA. In this sample the table shows some 8,000 distinct CDR3 sequences, about 30% of which occur a single time. The ten most abundant clones make up around an eighth of the sample. The meaning of the sample's treatment or condition label: approximately 9-day PBMC culture with coronavirus spike peptide pools or control peptides (ViraFEST assay). CD4+ T cells from unexposed donors were collected before the COVID-19 pandemic (2011-2018).

These receptors have no identified antigens. The specimen sequenced was CD4+ T cells from blood, cultured in vitro. These receptors were collected from a human donor in good health.

This clonotype has only a few counts. This chain connects TRBV6-2 or TRBV6-3 to TRBJ2-3, with 9 bases lining up with TRBD2. The CDR3 loop spans 15 amino acids. Trimming at V came to 7 bases and at J to 4 bases, leaving 9 bases not matched to a gene. Germline V gene lookup returns CDR1 MNHEY and CDR2 SVGEGT. In DNA, the CDR3 is TGTGCCAGCATACGTGCGGGAGGGAGGGCAGATACGCAGTATTTT. Translation gives CASIRAGGRADTQYF.

CDR3: CATGHGTANTGELFF. In DNA, the CDR3 is TGTGCCACCGGACACGGGACAGCGAACACCGGGGAGCTGTTTTTT. The V gene is TRBV24-1, the J gene TRBJ2-2, with 7 bases identical to TRBD1. Germline values: CDR1 KGHDR, CDR2 SFDVKD. V gave up 9 bases and J gave up 0 bases; unmatched junction bases: 6. CDR3 size: 15 residues.

J is TRBJ2-7 and V is TRBV3-1; D remains ambiguous. Germline V gene sequence: CDR1 LGHDT, CDR2 YNNKEL (reference sequence). The CDR3 has 14 amino acids. The V gene lost 1 base and the J gene lost 5 bases, with 12 bases spanning the gap. Written as DNA, the CDR3 is TGTGCCAGCAGCCAAGTGCCCGGATTACACGAGCAGTACTTC. The encoded protein is CASSQVPGLHEQYF.

This chain joins TRBV12-3 or TRBV12-4 and TRBJ1-2; D gene unclear. V was clipped by 3 bases and J by 2 bases, with 10 bases between them. This CDR3 has 14 amino acids. CDR3 DNA sequence: TGTGCCAGCAGTTTTGGGCAAACGAACTATGGCTACACCTTC. Protein sequence: CASSFGQTNYGYTF.

In this sample, this clonotype turned up once. The CDR3 spells CASSSVSGSYNEQFF. The CDR3 region has the DNA TGTGCCAGCAGCTCGGTCAGCGGGAGCTACAATGAGCAGTTCTTC. This chain joins TRBV7-3 and TRBJ2-1, with TRBD2 identical over 8 bases. The trim removed 4 bases at V and 3 bases at J, leaving 5 bases unmatched. In germline, CDR1 is SGHTA, CDR2 FQGTGA. The CDR3 spans 15 residues.

Only a few counts were recorded for this clonotype. The CDR3 DNA is TGTGCCAGCAGCTTAGTTGTTATGGGCGGGCACCGCTCTGGGGCCAACGTCCTGACTTTC. Residues: CASSLVVMGGHRSGANVLTF. The V gene is TRBV7-9, the J gene TRBJ2-6; TRBD2 might be the D (5 bases). The V end was cut by 1 base, the J end by 0 bases, with 19 bases between. Germline V lookup: CDR1 SEHNR, CDR2 FQNEAQ (reference sequence). The CDR3 length is 20 residues.